These 19 T cell receptor beta chains came from one sample sequenced in a study of shared clonotypes between healthy human individuals. Measured with immunoSEQ multiplex PCR; TCRdb has only the in-frame clones, and not every one. The data contain about 2.2 million clones, around 95% of them seen just once; the ten biggest clones take up 1.5% to 2%. CD45RO-negative CD8 cells positively selected for CCR7 made up the naive population, which excluded terminally differentiated effector memory CD45RA+ cells. The sequencing input was naive CD8+ T cells from PBMCs. The receptor set was obtained from a man aged 18 to 35 in good health. Some clones in this sample may be carry-over from other donors' samples.

V usage is TRBV13 and J usage is TRBJ2-7; 9 bases are a match to TRBD1. V dropped 5 bases and J dropped 4; count of bases not matched to a gene: 6. The germline V gene has CDR1 PRHDT and CDR2 FYEKMQ (reference sequence). The CDR3 loop spans 14 amino acids. CDR3 sequence reads: CASSPPGQGYEQYF. As DNA, the CDR3 is TGTGCCAGCAGCCCTCCGGGACAGGGTTACGAGCAGTACTTC.

This chain uses TRBV15 with TRBJ1-5; a weak D match, TRBD1 (5 bases). The CDR3 has 14 residues. Per the germline V gene, CDR1 is LNHNV and CDR2 is YYDKDF (reference sequence). Trimming took off 5 bases at V and 0 bases at J, with 8 bases between the two ends. DNA for the CDR3: TGTGCCACCAGCCAGGGACCTAGCAATCAGCCCCAGCATTTT. Encoded protein: CATSQGPSNQPQHF.

The genes are TRBV28 and TRBJ2-7; TRBD2 agrees at 9 bases. Germline lookup yields CDR1 MDHEN and CDR2 SYDVKM. Trimming at V came to 1 base and at J to 0 bases, leaving 7 bases not matched to a gene. This CDR3 contains 17 residues. The chain's CDR3 is CASSLLRLAGNSYEQYF. CDR3 DNA: TGTGCCAGCAGTTTATTACGGCTAGCGGGAAACTCCTACGAGCAGTACTTC.

The gene calls are TRBV10-3 and TRBJ2-1; D is ambiguous. Germline CDR1 and CDR2: ENHRY and SYGVKD. This CDR3 has 18 residues. V was pared by 0 bases and J by 0 bases, with 15 bases between. CDR3 amino acids: CAISESRSLDSSYNEQFF. DNA of the CDR3: TGTGCCATCAGTGAGTCGAGGTCCCTTGATAGCTCCTACAATGAGCAGTTCTTC.

V usage is TRBV7-2 and J usage is TRBJ2-7, with unresolved D. V lost 4 bases and J 6 bases, leaving 10 bases between the germline ends. This CDR3 spans 12 amino acids. CDR1 SGHTA and CDR2 FQGNSA come from the germline V gene. CDR3 in DNA: TGTGCCAGCAGCTCCGGGTCTCGCGAGCAGTACTTC. Amino acid sequence: CASSSGSREQYF.

The chain links TRBV11-2 to TRBJ1-2; the D gene is possibly TRBD1 (6 bases). In germline, CDR1 is SGHAT, CDR2 FQNNGV. V shed 0 bases and J shed 6 bases, with 20 bases lying between them. The CDR3 length is 17 residues. The CDR3 here is CASSLDPRTGFQNGYTF. CDR3 bases: TGTGCCAGCAGCTTAGATCCCCGTACAGGGTTTCAGAATGGCTACACCTTC. The full variable domain, completed using reference TRBV11-2 and TRBJ1-2, is EAGVAQSPRYKIIEKRQSVAFWCNPISGHATLYWYQQILGQGPKLLIQFQNNGVVDDSQLPKDRFSAERLKGVDSTLKIQPAKLEDSAVYLCASSLDPRTGFQNGYTFGSGTRLTVV.

The chain joins TRBV5-4 to TRBJ2-7, with 10 bases identical to TRBD2. Trimming removed 1 base from V and 7 bases from J; junction bases left unmatched: 8. Per the germline V gene, CDR1 is SGHNT and CDR2 is YYREEE (reference sequence). The CDR3 is 15 residues long. CDR3: CASSLLASGSPEQYF. The CDR3 DNA sequence: TGTGCCAGCAGCTTGTTGGCTAGCGGGAGCCCTGAGCAGTACTTC. Supplemented by reference TRBV5-4 and TRBJ2-7, the full variable domain reads ETGVTQSPTHLIKTRGQQVTLRCSSQSGHNTVSWYQQALGQGPQFIFQYYREEENGRGNFPPRFSGLQFPNYSSELNVNALELDDSALYLCASSLLASGSPEQYFGPGTRLTVT.

The chain couples TRBV19 to TRBJ2-3; D ambiguous. Trimming stripped 2 bases from V and 2 bases from J, with 8 bases between. CDR1 is LNHDA, CDR2 SQIVND, per germline (reference sequence). CDR3 length equals 14 residues. The CDR3 here is CASSIRSYTDTQYF. The CDR3 DNA sequence: TGTGCCAGTAGTATAAGGTCCTACACAGATACGCAGTATTTT.

On this clone: This sample also contains other DNA sequences that code for the same CDR3. For the CDR3, the DNA is TGTGCCAGCAGCGTATCGGGAGGGAACTATGGCTACACCTTC. It codes for CASSVSGGNYGYTF. The rearrangement joins TRBV9 to TRBJ1-2; D remains unclear. Germline V gene data show CDR1 as SGDLS and CDR2 as YYNGEE. CDR3 length equals 14 residues. The ends were cut back, 1 base at V and 2 bases at J, with 9 bases in the middle.

The V and J genes are TRBV6-6 and TRBJ2-7; 12 nucleotides line up with TRBD1. The CDR3 length is 16 residues. The V segment lost 0 bases and the J segment 4 bases; nucleotides outside the gene matches: 4. CDR1 is MNHNY, CDR2 SVGAGI, per germline (reference sequence). The CDR3 region is CASSYSTGQGAYEQYF. CDR3 sequence (DNA): TGTGCCAGCAGTTACTCGACGGGACAGGGGGCTTACGAGCAGTACTTC.

The chain recombines TRBV6-6 with TRBJ1-4, with 9 bases identical to TRBD1. The CDR3 covers 15 residues. V gave up 2 bases and J gave up 7 bases; unmatched junction bases: 5. The germline gives CDR1 MNHNY, CDR2 SVGAGI (reference sequence). The CDR3 loop is CASSYGTGRGEKLFF. The CDR3 coding sequence is TGTGCCAGCAGTTACGGGACAGGGCGCGGTGAAAAACTGTTTTTT.

The V and J genes are TRBV30 and TRBJ2-7; tentative D call: TRBD2 (5 bases). The CDR3 consists of 13 residues. Trimming left V 4 bases short and J 0 bases short, with 10 bases between. Germline values: CDR1 GTSNPN, CDR2 SVGIG (reference sequence). The CDR3 protein is CAWKRGLSYEQYF. CDR3 nucleotide sequence: TGTGCCTGGAAACGCGGACTCTCCTACGAGCAGTACTTC.

The V and J genes are TRBV11-2 and TRBJ1-4, with 9 bases fitting TRBD1. The length of the CDR3 is 16 residues. J gave up 4 bases and V 5 bases, and 8 bases lay outside the gene matches. Germline V CDR1 and CDR2: SGHAT, FQNNGV. The CDR3 here is CASSTRDREFNEKLFF. The CDR3 DNA is TGTGCCAGCAGCACGAGGGACAGGGAGTTTAATGAAAAACTGTTTTTT.

The gene calls are TRBV23-1 and TRBJ2-2; maybe TRBD2 (5 bases). TRBV23-1 is an ORF; its function is uncertain. The ends were cut back, 11 bases at V and 6 bases at J, with 16 bases in the middle. The CDR3 runs 13 residues. CDR3 in amino acids: CARMRRPAGELFF. DNA of the CDR3: TGCGCCCGGATGAGGAGGCCGGCCGGGGAGCTGTTTTTT.

This CDR3 is CASSATGGTPNEKLFF. CDR3 DNA: TGTGCCAGCAGCGCGACAGGGGGAACCCCGAATGAAAAACTGTTTTTT. The chain uses TRBV9 and TRBJ1-4; 9 nucleotides align to TRBD1. The germline gives CDR1 SGDLS, CDR2 YYNGEE. The CDR3 loop spans 16 amino acids. V shed 3 bases, J shed 5 bases, and the junction held 8 bases outside the gene matches.

V and J are TRBV4-1 and TRBJ2-5, with no clear D. V was pared by 0 bases and J by 5 bases, with 7 bases between. The CDR3 has 13 residues. CDR1 MGHRA and CDR2 YSYEKL come from the germline V gene. DNA of the CDR3: TGCGCCAGCAGCCAAGAAGGGCTTGAGACCCAGTACTTC. Residues: CASSQEGLETQYF.

The chain links TRBV27 to TRBJ1-1, with TRBD1 matching 8 bases. V dropped 2 bases and J dropped 5; count of bases not matched to a gene: 4. Germline loops: CDR1 MNHEY, CDR2 SMNVEV (reference sequence). The CDR3 loop spans 14 amino acids. The CDR3 reads CASSLQGAYTEAFF. The CDR3 DNA reads TGTGCCAGCAGTTTACAGGGGGCTTATACTGAAGCTTTCTTT.

J is TRBJ2-1 and V is TRBV7-2; TRBD2 agrees at 8 bases. This CDR3 is built from 15 residues. Trimming took 2 bases from V and 5 from J; bases not matched to a gene: 5. Per germline, CDR1 SGHTA and CDR2 FQGNSA. The DNA of the CDR3 is TGTGCCAGCAGCTTAACGGGGGGGCTCAACAATGAGCAGTTCTTC. Protein sequence: CASSLTGGLNNEQFF.

This clone came up a few times. The V and J genes are TRBV19 and TRBJ1-1; D ambiguous. Trimming pared 5 bases from V and 7 bases from J, leaving 20 bases between. The CDR3 runs to 15 residues. Germline CDR1 and CDR2: LNHDA and SQIVND (reference sequence). This CDR3 is CASSAPQVTDGEAFF. The CDR3 coding sequence is TGTGCCAGTAGTGCCCCTCAGGTGACCGACGGTGAAGCTTTCTTT.